This record concerns one T cell receptor beta chain sequence. Its target is not known. This specimen belongs to a study of cytomegalovirus exposure and HLA in healthy donors. General observations from the study: Prior analysis indicated that the majority of TCR beta V segments exhibited productivity approximately 90% or approximately 30% of the time. A likely sequencing artifact accounted for one observed cluster of highly shared sequence variants.

The germline V gene encodes CDR1 MNHEY and CDR2 SVGAGI. Trimming removed 4 bases from V and 3 bases from J; junction bases left unmatched: 9. The CDR3 covers 16 residues. The PCR employed 60 Vbeta primers together with 13 Jbeta primers. Under the authors' procedure: A later analysis counted 80 million or so unique TCR beta chains, roughly 11 million shared. The table came from immunoSEQ multiplex PCR; TCRdb's copy has only in-frame clones and leaves some out. V and J calls and clone size are as listed in that table; D and trimming were resolved from the DNA. The sample contains about 100,000 clones, 76% of which appear only once.

This chain uses TRBV6-5 with TRBJ2-3, with 8 bases lining up with TRBD1. The source is a man aged 40-55 years in good health and CMV-seronegative. Sequenced input: PBMCs. The CDR3 region is CASSLRRDRMTDTQYF. The CDR3 DNA follows: TGTGCCAGCAGTTTGCGCCGGGACAGGATGACAGATACGCAGTATTTT.